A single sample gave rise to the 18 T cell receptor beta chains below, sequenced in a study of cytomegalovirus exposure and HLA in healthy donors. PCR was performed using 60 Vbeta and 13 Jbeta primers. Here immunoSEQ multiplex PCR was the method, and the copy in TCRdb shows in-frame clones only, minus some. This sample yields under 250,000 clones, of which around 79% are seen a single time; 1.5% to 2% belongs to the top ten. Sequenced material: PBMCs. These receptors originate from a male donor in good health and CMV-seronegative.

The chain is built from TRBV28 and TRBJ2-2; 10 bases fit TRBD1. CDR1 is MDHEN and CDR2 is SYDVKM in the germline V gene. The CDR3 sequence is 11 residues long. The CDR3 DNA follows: TGTGGGACAGGGGGCACCGGGGAGCTGTTTTTT. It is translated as CGTGGTGELFF.

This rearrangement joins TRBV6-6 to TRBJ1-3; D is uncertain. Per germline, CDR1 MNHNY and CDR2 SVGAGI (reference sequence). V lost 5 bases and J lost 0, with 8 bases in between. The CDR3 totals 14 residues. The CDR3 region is CASSQQNSGNTIYF. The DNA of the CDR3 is TGTGCCAGCAGTCAACAGAACTCTGGAAACACCATATATTTT.

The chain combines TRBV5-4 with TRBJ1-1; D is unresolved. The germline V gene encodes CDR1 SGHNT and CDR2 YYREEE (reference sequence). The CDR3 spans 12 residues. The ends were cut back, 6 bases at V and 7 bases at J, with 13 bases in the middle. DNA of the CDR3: TGTGCCAGCACCACCCCACAGCTTGAAGCTTTCTTT. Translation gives CASTTPQLEAFF.

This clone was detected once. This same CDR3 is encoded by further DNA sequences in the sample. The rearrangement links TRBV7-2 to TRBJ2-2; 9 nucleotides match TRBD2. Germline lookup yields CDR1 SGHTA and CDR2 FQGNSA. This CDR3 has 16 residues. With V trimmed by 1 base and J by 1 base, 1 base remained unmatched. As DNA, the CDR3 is TGTGCCAGCAGCTTAGTTAGCGGGGGGAACACCGGGGAGCTGTTTTTT. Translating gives CASSLVSGGNTGELFF. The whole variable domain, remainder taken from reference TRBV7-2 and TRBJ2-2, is GAGVSQSPSNKVTEKGKDVELRCDPISGHTALYWYRQSLGQGLEFLIYFQGNSAPDKSGLPSDRFSAERTGGSVSTLTIQRTQQEDSAVYLCASSLVSGGNTGELFFGEGSRLTVL.

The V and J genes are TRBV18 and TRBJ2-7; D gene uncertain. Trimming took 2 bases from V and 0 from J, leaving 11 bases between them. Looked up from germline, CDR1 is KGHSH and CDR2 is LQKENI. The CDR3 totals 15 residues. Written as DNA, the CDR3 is TGTGCCAGCTCACCATTTGCGGAGAGCTCCTACGAGCAGTACTTC. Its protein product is CASSPFAESSYEQYF.

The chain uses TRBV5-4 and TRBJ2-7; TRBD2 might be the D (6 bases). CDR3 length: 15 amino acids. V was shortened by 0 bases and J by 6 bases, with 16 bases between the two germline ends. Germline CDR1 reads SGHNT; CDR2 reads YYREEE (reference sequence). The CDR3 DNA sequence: TGTGCCAGCAGCTTGGCCGACGGGGGTGATTTCGAGCAGTACTTC. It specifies CASSLADGGDFEQYF.

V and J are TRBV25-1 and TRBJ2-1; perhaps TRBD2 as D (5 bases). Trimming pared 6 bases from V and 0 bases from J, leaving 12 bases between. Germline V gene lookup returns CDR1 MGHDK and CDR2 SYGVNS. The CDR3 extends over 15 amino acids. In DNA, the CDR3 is TGTGCCAGCAGAGGCGGGCGGAGCTCCTACAATGAGCAGTTCTTC. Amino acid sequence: CASRGGRSSYNEQFF.

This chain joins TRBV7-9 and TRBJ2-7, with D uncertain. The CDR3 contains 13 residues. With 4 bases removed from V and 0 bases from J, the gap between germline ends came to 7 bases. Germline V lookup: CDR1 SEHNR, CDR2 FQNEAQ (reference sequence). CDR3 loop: CASSSGSSYEQYF. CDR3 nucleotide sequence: TGTGCCAGCAGCTCTGGCAGCTCCTACGAGCAGTACTTC.

CDR3 loop: CAWGQVNQPQHF. In nucleotides, the CDR3 is TGTGCCTGGGGACAGGTTAATCAGCCCCAGCATTTT. This chain joins TRBV30 and TRBJ1-5, with 7 positions matching TRBD1. The CDR3 has 12 amino acids. Germline CDR1 GTSNPN, CDR2 SVGIG (reference sequence). Trimming removed 5 bases from V and 4 bases from J; junction bases left unmatched: 2.

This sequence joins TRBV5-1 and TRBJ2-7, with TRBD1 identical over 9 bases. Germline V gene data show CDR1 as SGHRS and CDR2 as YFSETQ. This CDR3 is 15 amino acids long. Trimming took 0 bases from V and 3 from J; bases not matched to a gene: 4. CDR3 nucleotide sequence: TGCGCCAGCAGCTTGGCCGGGACAGGGAACTACGAGCAGTACTTC. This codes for CASSLAGTGNYEQYF.

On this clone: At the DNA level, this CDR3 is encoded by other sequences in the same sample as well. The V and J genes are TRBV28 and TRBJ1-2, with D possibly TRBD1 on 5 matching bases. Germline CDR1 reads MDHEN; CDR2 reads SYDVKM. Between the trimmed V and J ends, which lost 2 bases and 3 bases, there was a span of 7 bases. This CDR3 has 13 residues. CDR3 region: CASSLPGDYGYTF. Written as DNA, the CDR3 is TGTGCCAGCAGTTTACCGGGGGACTATGGCTACACCTTC.

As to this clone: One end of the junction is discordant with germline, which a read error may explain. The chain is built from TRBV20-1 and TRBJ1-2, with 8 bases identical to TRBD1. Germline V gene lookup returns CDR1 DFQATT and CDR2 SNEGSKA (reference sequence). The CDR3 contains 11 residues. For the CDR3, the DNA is TGCAGTGCTAGAGACAGGGGGCGAGAGTCCTTC. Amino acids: CSARDRGRESF.

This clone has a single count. In DNA form, the CDR3 reads TGTGCCAGCAGTTACGTTGCGAGCTACACCTTC. This encodes CASSYVASYTF. V gene TRBV6-6 combines with J gene TRBJ1-2; D ambiguous. The CDR3 is 11 residues long. The V end was cut by 2 bases, the J end by 9 bases, with 7 bases between. CDR1 and CDR2 from the germline V gene are MNHNY and SVGAGI (reference sequence).

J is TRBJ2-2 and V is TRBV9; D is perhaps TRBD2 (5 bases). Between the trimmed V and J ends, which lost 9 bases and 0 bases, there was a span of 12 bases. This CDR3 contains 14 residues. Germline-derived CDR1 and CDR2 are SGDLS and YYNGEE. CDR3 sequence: CATRGQTNTGELFF. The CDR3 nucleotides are TGTGCCACCCGAGGGCAGACGAACACCGGGGAGCTGTTTTTT.

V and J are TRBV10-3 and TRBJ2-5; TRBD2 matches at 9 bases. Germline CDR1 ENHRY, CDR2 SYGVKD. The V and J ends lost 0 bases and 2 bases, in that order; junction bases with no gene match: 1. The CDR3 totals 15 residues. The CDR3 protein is CAISESSGGQETQYF. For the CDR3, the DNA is TGTGCCATCAGTGAGTCAAGCGGGGGGCAAGAGACCCAGTACTTC.

For the CDR3, the DNA is TGTGCCAGCAGTCGACAGACAGATACGCAGTATTTT. The encoded protein is CASSRQTDTQYF. This chain connects TRBV6-1 to TRBJ2-3, with D perhaps matching TRBD1 (5 bases). The V end lost 5 bases, the J end lost 3 bases, and 6 bases lay between the germline ends. The germline CDR1 and CDR2 sequences are MNHNS and SASEGT. This CDR3 is 12 amino acids long.

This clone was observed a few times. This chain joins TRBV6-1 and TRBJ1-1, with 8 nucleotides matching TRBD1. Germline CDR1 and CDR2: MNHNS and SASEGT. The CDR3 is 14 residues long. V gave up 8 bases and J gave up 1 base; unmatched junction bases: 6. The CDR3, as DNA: TGTGCCAGCGGCAGGGGGCTACAGAACACTGAAGCTTTCTTT. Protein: CASGRGLQNTEAFF.

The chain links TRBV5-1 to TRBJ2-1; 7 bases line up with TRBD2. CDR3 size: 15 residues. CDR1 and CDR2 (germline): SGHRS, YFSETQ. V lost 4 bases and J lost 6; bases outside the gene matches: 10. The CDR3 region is CASSHTSPGGNEQFF. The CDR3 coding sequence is TGCGCCAGCAGCCACACGTCCCCGGGGGGCAATGAGCAGTTCTTC.